A selection of T cell receptor beta chains follows, all from one sample in a study of T cells in narcolepsy. Measured with immunoSEQ multiplex PCR; TCRdb has only the in-frame clones, and not every one. The table includes 20,000 to 25,000 clones, approximately 82% detected once. The source material was memory (CD45RA-) CD4+ T cells from blood. These receptor sequences come from a human donor in good health. The CDR3 runs from the conserved cysteine through the conserved F or W. Fields, in order: V gene, CDR3 length, clone size, J gene, D gene, CDR3 DNA, CDR3 protein. The D gene is left open where the match is weak. Part of the rows lack a size; the others show once, few, many or a class for expanded clones.

TRBV2,16,few,TRBJ1-2,TRBD1,TGTGCCAGCAGAGAGCCTTCGACAGGGTCCGACTATGGCTACACCTTC,CASREPSTGSDYGYTF
TRBV6-1,14,.,TRBJ2-7,TRBD1,TGTGCCAGCAGTGAGGGACAGGGGTTCTACGAGCAGTACTTC,CASSEGQGFYEQYF
TRBV2,14,.,TRBJ1-6,.,TGTGCCAGCAGTCAGCAGACAAGAGGTTCACCCCTCCACTTT,CASSQQTRGSPLHF
TRBV6-5,14,.,TRBJ1-1,.,TGTGCCAGCAGTCGTACAGGGATGCGCACTGAAGCTTTCTTT,CASSRTGMRTEAFF
TRBV5-8,16,.,TRBJ2-5,.,TGTGCCAGCAGCTTGGGTTTCCGGGGTTTGAGAAAGACCCAGTACTTC,CASSLGFRGLRKTQYF
TRBV19,16,.,TRBJ2-2,TRBD2,TGTGCCAGTAGTATTCTGACTAGCGGGGGGCCGCGGGAGCTGTTTTTT,CASSILTSGGPRELFF
TRBV9,16,.,TRBJ2-1,TRBD1,TGTGCCAGCAGCGGGGGGACAGGATCCGCAAACGATGAGCAGTTCTTC,CASSGGTGSANDEQFF
TRBV9,12,.,TRBJ1-2,.,TGTGCCAGCGGGGAGGATGGCTATGGCTACACCTTC,CASGEDGYGYTF
TRBV28,16,.,TRBJ2-3,.,TGTGCCAGCAGTATCACAATACAGGGTGGGGGAGATACGCAGTATTTT,CASSITIQGGGDTQYF
TRBV20-1,11,.,TRBJ2-7,TRBD1,TGCAGTGCTAACAGGGGTTACGAGCAGTACTTC,CSANRGYEQYF
TRBV5-1,16,.,TRBJ2-3,TRBD2,TGCGCCAGCAGCTTGGAAGCGGGGGGCGCCACAGATACGCAGTATTTT,CASSLEAGGATDTQYF
TRBV7-2,16,.,TRBJ2-7,.,TGTGCCAGCAGCTTACACCTCACAGGATCCCCCTACGAGCAGTACTTC,CASSLHLTGSPYEQYF
TRBV6-1,12,few,TRBJ2-7,TRBD2,TGTGCCAGCAGTTCATCCGGGACTAGAAGGTACTTC,CASSSSGTRRYF
TRBV7-9,17,.,TRBJ2-2,TRBD1,TGTGCCAGCAGCGCCGGGACAGGGGGTTTAAAGACCGGGGAGCTGTTTTTT,CASSAGTGGLKTGELFF
TRBV11-2,18,.,TRBJ2-5,.,TGTGCCAGCAGCTTAGACCCCTACAGGGTGGACCATCAAGAGACCCAGTACTTC,CASSLDPYRVDHQETQYF
TRBV6-1,14,few,TRBJ2-3,.,TGTGCCAGCAGCCTAGGGGGGGCGTCGAATACGCAGTATTTT,CASSLGGASNTQYF
TRBV7-8,15,.,TRBJ1-1,.,TGTGCCAGCAGCTTCATTAAGTGGCAACACACTGAAGCTTTCTTT,CASSFIKWQHTEAFF
TRBV4-3,18,.,TRBJ1-3,.,TGCGCCAGCAGCCAAGAGTCCGGGGGACGATCCTCTGGAAACACCATATATTTT,CASSQESGGRSSGNTIYF
TRBV10-3,16,.,TRBJ2-3,TRBD2,TGTGCCATCAGGGCGTCGGGGGGGGCCAGCACAGATACGCAGTATTTT,CAIRASGGASTDTQYF
TRBV29-1,14,.,TRBJ2-2,TRBD1,TGCAGCGTACAGGGGCGGACGAACACCGGGGAGCTGTTTTTT,CSVQGRTNTGELFF
TRBV7-9,15,.,TRBJ2-2,.,TGTGCCAGCAGCTTAGACGACAGGCGGGCCGGGGAGCTGTTTTTT,CASSLDDRRAGELFF
TRBV6-1,14,.,TRBJ2-3,.,TGTGCCAGCAGTGAAACGGGGGGCTCAGATACGCAGTATTTT,CASSETGGSDTQYF